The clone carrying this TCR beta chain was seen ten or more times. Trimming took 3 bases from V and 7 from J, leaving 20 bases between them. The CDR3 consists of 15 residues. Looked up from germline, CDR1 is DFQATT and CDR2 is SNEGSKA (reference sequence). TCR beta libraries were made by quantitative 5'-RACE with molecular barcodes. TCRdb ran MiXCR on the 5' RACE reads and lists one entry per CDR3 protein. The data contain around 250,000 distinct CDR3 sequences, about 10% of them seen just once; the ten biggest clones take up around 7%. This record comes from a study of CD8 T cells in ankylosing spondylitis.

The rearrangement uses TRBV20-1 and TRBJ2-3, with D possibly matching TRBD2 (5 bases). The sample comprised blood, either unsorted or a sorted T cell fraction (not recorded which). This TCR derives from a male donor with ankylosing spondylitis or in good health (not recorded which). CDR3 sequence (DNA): TGCAGTGCTAGTCCTGCCTCGCATGAGGGATATACGCAGTATTTT. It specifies CSASPASHEGYTQYF.